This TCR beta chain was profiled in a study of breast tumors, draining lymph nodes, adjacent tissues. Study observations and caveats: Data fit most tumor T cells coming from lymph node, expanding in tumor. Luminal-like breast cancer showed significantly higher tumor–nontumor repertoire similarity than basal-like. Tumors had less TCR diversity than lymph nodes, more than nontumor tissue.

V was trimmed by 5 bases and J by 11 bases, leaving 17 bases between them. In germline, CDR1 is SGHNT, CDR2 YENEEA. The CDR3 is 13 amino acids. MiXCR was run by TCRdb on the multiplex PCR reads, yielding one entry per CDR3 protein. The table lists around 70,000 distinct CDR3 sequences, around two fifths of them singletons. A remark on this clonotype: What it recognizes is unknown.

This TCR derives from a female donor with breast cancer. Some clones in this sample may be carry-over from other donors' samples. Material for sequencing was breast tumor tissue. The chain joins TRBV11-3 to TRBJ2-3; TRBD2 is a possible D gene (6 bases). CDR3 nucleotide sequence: TGTGCCAGCAGCCCAGGGAGGTACAATGAGCAGTATTTT. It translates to CASSPGRYNEQYF.